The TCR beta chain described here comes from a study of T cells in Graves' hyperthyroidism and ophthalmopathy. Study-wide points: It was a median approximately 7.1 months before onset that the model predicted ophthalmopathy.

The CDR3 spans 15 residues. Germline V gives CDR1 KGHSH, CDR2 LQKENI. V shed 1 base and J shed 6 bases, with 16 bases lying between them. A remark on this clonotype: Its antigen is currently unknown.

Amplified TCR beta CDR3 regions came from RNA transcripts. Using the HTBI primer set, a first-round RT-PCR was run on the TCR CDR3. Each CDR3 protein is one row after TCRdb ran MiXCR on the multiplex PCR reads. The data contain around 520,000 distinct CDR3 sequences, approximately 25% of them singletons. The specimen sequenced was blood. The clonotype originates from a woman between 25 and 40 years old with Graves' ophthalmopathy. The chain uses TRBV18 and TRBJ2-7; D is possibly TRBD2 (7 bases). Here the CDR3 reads CASSPQGGGIGEQYF. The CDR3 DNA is TGTGCCAGCTCACCACAAGGGGGGGGAATCGGCGAGCAGTACTTC. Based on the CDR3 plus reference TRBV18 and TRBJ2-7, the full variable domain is NAGVMQNPRHLVRRRGQEARLRCSPMKGHSHVYWYRQLPEEGLKFMVYLQKENIIDESGMPKERFSAEFPKEGPSILRIQQVVRGDSAAYFCASSPQGGGIGEQYFGPGTRLTVT.